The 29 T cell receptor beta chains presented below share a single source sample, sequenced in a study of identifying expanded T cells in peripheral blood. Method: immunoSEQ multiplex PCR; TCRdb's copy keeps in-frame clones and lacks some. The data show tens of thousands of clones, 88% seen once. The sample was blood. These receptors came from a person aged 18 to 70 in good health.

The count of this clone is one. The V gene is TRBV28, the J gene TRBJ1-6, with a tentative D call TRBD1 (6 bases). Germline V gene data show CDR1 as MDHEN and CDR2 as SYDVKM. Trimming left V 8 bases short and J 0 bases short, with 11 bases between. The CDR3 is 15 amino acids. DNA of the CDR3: TGTGCCAGCCCCGGGGGCGCCTCCTATAATTCACCCCTCCACTTT. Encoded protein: CASPGGASYNSPLHF.

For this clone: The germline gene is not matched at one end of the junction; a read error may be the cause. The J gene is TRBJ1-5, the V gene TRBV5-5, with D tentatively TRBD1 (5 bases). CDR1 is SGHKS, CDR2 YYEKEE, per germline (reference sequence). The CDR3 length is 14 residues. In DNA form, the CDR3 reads TGTGCCAGCAACTTGGTGGGGGGCAATCAGCCCCAGCATTTT. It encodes CASNLVGGNQPQHF.

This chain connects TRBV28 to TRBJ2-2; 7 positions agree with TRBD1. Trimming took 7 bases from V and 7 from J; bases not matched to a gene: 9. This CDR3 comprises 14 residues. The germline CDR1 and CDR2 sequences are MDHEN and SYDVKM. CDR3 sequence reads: CASTETGLDGELFF. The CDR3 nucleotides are TGTGCCAGCACCGAGACAGGGTTGGACGGGGAGCTGTTTTTT.

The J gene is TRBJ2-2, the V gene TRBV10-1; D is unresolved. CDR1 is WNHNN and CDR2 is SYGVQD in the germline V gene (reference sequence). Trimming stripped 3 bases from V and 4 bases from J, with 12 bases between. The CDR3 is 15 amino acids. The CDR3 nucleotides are TGCGCCAGCAGTGATAGGCAGGACGGCACCGGGGAGCTGTTTTTT. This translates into CASSDRQDGTGELFF.

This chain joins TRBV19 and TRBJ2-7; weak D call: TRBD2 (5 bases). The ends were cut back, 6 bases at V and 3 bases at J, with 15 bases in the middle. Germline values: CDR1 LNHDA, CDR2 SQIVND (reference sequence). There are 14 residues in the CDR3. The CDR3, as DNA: TGTGCCAGTAGCCCCCCCGGGAAGATCTACGAGCAGTACTTC. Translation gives CASSPPGKIYEQYF.

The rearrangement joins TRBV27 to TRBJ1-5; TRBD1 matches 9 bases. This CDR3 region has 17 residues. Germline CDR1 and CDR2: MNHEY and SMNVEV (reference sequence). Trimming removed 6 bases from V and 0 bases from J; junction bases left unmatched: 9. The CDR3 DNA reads TGTGCCAGCAGCCCGATAGGACAGGGGTTTAGCAATCAGCCCCAGCATTTT. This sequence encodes CASSPIGQGFSNQPQHF.

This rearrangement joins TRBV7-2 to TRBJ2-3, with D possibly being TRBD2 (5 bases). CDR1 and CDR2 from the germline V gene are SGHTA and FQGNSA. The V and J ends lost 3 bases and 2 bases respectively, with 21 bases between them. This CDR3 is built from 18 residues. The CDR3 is CASSLGWRKGPNTDTQYF. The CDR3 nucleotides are TGTGCCAGCAGCTTGGGTTGGAGGAAGGGCCCAAACACAGATACGCAGTATTTT.

Written as DNA, the CDR3 is TGCGCCAGCAGCCTCGACAGGGTCTCCTACGAGCAGTACTTC. Translated, it gives CASSLDRVSYEQYF. This chain connects TRBV4-3 to TRBJ2-7; TRBD1 aligns across 7 bases. There are 14 residues in the CDR3. CDR1 and CDR2 (germline): LGHNA, YSLEER. V lost 4 bases and J lost 0; bases outside the gene matches: 3.

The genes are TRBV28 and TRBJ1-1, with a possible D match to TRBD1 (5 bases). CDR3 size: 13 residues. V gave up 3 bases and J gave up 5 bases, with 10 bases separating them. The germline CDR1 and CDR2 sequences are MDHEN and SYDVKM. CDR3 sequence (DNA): TGTGCCAGCAGTTTCCAGGGTTGGACTGAAGCTTTCTTT. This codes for CASSFQGWTEAFF.

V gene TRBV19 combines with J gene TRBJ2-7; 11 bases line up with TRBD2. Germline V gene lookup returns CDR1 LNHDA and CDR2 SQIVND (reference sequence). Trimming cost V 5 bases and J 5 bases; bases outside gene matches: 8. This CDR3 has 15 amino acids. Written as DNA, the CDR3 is TGTGCCAGTAGTTTACTAGCGGGAGTAGTTGACGAGCAGTACTTC. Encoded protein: CASSLLAGVVDEQYF.

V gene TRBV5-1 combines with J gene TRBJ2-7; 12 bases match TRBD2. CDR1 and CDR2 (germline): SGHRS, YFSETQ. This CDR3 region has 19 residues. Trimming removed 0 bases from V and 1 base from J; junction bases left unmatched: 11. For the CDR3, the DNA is TGCGCCAGCAGCTTGGTTTTCAGACTAGCGGGGGATAGATCCTACGAGCAGTACTTC. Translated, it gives CASSLVFRLAGDRSYEQYF. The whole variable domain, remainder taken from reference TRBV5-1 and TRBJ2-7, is KAGVTQTPRYLIKTRGQQVTLSCSPISGHRSVSWYQQTPGQGLQFLFEYFSETQRNKGNFPGRFSGRQFSNSRSEMNVSTLELGDSALYLCASSLVFRLAGDRSYEQYFGPGTRLTVT.

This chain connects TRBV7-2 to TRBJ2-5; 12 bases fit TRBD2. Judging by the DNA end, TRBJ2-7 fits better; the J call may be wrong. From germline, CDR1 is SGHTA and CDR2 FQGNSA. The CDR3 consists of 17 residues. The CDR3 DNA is TGTGCCAGCAGCCAAGACCGGACTAGCGGGACTACCTACGAGCAGTACTTC. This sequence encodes CASSQDRTSGTTYEQYF.

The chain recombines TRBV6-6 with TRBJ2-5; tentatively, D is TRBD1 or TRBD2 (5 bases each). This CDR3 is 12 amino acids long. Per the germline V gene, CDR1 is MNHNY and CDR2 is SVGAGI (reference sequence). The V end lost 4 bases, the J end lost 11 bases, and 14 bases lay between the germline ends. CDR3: CASSFGLGEQYF. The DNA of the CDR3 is TGTGCCAGCAGTTTCGGACTGGGGGAGCAGTACTTC.

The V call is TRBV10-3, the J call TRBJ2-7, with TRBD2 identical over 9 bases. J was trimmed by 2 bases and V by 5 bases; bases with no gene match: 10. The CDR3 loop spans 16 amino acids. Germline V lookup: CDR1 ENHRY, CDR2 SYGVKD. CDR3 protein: CAISFTSGRSPYEQYF. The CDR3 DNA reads TGTGCCATCAGTTTCACGAGCGGGAGGTCCCCCTACGAGCAGTACTTC.

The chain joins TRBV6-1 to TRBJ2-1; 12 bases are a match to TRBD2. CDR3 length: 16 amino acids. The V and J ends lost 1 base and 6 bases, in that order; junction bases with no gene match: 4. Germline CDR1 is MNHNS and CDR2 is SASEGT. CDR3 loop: CASSEELAGGFNEQFF. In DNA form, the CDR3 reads TGTGCCAGCAGTGAAGAACTAGCGGGGGGATTCAATGAGCAGTTCTTC.

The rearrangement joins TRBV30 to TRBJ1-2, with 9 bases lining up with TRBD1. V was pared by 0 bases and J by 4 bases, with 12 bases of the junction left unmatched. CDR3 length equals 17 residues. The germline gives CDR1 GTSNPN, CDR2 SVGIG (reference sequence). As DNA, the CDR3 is TGTGCCTGGAGTGTAAGTCAACAGGGGGCGCTCGGCTATGGCTACACCTTC. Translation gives CAWSVSQQGALGYGYTF.

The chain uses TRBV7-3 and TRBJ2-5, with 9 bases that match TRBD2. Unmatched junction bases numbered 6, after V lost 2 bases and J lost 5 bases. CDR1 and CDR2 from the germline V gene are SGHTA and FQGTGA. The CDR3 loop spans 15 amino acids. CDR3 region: CASSLGVAGVETQYF. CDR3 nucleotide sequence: TGTGCCAGCAGCTTAGGGGTAGCGGGGGTTGAGACCCAGTACTTC.

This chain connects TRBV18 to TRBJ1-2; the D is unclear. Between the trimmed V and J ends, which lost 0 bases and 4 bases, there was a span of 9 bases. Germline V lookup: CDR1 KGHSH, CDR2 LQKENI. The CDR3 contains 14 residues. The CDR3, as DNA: TGTGCCAGCTCACCACCGAGGACTTCCTATGGCTACACCTTC. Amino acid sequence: CASSPPRTSYGYTF.

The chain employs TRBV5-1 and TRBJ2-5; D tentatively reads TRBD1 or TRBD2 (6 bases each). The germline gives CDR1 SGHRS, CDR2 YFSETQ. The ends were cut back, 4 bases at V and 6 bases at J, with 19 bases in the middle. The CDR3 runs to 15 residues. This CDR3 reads CASSPGATTHQTQYF. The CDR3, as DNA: TGCGCCAGCAGCCCGGGGGCGACTACTCATCAGACCCAGTACTTC.

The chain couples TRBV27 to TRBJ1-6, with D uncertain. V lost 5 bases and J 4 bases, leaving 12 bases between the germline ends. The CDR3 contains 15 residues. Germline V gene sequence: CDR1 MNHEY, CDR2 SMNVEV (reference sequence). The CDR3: CASSPRYGYNSPLHF. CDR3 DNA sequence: TGTGCCAGCAGTCCACGCTATGGTTATAATTCACCCCTCCACTTT.

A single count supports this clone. The CDR3 spells CASSRTGTGLEKLFF. CDR3 coding DNA: TGTGCCAGCAGCCGAACCGGAACCGGACTCGAAAAACTGTTTTTT. V gene TRBV27 combines with J gene TRBJ1-4, with unresolved D. The ends were cut back, 6 bases at V and 8 bases at J, with 19 bases in the middle. Germline CDR1 and CDR2: MNHEY and SMNVEV (reference sequence). This CDR3 region has 15 residues.

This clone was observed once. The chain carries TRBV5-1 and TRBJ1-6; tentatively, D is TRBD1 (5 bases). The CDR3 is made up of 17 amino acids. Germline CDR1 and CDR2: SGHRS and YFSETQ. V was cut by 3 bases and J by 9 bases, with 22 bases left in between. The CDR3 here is CASSSASYGQGISPLHF. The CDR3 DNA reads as TGCGCCAGCAGCTCCGCTTCATATGGACAAGGGATTTCACCCCTCCACTTT.

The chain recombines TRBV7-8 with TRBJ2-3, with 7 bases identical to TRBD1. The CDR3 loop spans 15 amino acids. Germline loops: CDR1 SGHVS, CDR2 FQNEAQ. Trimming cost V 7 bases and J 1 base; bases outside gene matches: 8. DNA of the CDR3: TGTGCCAGCAAGCAATACAGGGGACGCACAGATACGCAGTATTTT. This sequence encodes CASKQYRGRTDTQYF.

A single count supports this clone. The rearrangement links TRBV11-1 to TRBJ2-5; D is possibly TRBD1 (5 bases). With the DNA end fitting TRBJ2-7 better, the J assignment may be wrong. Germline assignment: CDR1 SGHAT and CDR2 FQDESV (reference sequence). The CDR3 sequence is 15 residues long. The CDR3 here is CASSLDRRVFYEQYF. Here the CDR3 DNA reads TGTGCCAGCAGCTTAGATCGCAGGGTCTTCTACGAGCAGTACTTC.

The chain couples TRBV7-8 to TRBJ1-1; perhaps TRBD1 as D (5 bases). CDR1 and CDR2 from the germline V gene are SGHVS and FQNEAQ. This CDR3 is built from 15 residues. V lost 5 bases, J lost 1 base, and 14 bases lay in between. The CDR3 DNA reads TGTGCCAGCAGCCCGAAAAGGACAAGGAACACTGAAGCTTTCTTT. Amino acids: CASSPKRTRNTEAFF.

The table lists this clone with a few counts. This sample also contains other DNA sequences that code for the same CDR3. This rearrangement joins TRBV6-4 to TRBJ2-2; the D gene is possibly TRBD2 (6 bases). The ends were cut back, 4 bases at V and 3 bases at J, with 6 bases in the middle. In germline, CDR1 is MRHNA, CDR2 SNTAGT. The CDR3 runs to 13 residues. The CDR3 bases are TGTGCCAGCAGTGCGGGAGACACCGGGGAGCTGTTTTTT. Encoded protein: CASSAGDTGELFF.

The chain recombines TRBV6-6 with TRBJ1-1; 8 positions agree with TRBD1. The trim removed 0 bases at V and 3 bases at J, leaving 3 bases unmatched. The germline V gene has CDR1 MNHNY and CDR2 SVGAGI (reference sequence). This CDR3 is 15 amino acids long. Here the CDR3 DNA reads TGTGCCAGCAGTTACTCGAACAGGGGGTACACTGAAGCTTTCTTT. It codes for CASSYSNRGYTEAFF.

In DNA, the CDR3 is TGTGCCAGCTCACCAACCGGGACAGGGGGTGAAAAACTGTTTTTT. Residues: CASSPTGTGGEKLFF. The J gene is TRBJ1-4, the V gene TRBV18; TRBD1 matches at 11 bases. The CDR3 runs 15 residues. After removal of 2 bases from V and 7 bases from J, the junction contained 3 bases not matched to a gene. Germline V lookup: CDR1 KGHSH, CDR2 LQKENI.

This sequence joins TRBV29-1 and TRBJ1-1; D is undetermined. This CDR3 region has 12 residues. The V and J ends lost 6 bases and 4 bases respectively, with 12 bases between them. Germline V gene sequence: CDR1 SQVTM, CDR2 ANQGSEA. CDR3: CSVGMMSTEAFF. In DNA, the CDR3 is TGCAGCGTGGGGATGATGTCCACTGAAGCTTTCTTT.